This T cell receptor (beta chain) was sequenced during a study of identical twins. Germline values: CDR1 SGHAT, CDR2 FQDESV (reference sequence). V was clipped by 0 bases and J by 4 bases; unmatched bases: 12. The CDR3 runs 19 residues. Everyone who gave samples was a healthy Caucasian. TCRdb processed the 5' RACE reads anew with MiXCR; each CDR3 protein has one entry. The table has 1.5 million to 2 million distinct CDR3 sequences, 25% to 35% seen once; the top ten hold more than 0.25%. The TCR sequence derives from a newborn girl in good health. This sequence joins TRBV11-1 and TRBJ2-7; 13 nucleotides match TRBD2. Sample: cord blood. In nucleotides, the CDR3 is TGTGCCAGCAGCTTAGCGAGGACTAGCGGGGGCCCCGCGTTTTACGAGCAGTACTTC. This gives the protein CASSLARTSGGPAFYEQYF.